This TCR beta chain was identified in a study of blood T cell repertoires in COVID-19. As for the study in general: Specimens from acute and convalescent COVID-19 originated in the United States, Italy and Spain.

In the original analysis: Amplifying reference gene primers gave estimates of nucleated cell counts. Repertoires were generated with immunoSEQ multiplex PCR, while TCRdb's copy carries only in-frame clones and drops some. That table is the source of V, J and clone size, and D and trimming were worked out from the DNA. This table holds about 94,000 clones, about 80% found once. V lost 1 base, J lost 8 bases, and 22 bases lay in between. The germline CDR1 and CDR2 sequences are SQVTM and ANQGSEA. This CDR3 is built from 16 residues. The sample taken for sequencing was peripheral blood. The chain recombines TRBV29-1 with TRBJ2-3; D is perhaps TRBD2 (6 bases). The source of this sequence is a man between 60 and 75 years old with acute or convalescent COVID-19. This CDR3 reads CSVEGGGLAQPGTQYF. The CDR3 region has the DNA TGCAGCGTTGAAGGGGGAGGTCTAGCGCAGCCAGGTACGCAGTATTTT.